A selection of T cell receptor beta chains follows, all from one sample in a study of cytotoxic CD8 clonotypes in ibrutinib-treated CLL. Data came from immunoSEQ multiplex PCR; TCRdb stores just in-frame clones and leaves some out. The sample includes 100,000 to 150,000 clones, over 75% of them seen just once. Sequencing used PBMCs, obtained after 24 months of ibrutinib treatment. The receptors shown here come from a human donor with chronic lymphocytic leukemia. CDR3s include the opening cysteine and the closing phenylalanine or tryptophan. Each record gives: V gene, J gene, D gene, clone size, CDR3 DNA, CDR3 protein. D genes are given only for firm matches. Part of the rows lack a size; the others show once, few, many or a class for expanded clones.

v_gene: TRBV7-2; j_gene: TRBJ1-1; d_gene: NA; abundance: NA; CDR3nt: TGTGCCAGCAGCTTAGTAGGATTGGGCACTGAAGCTTTCTTT; CDR3aa: CASSLVGLGTEAFF
v_gene: TRBV29-1; j_gene: TRBJ1-2; d_gene: NA; abundance: few; CDR3nt: TGCAGCGTTTTCGACGTCCTCTATGGCTACACCTTC; CDR3aa: CSVFDVLYGYTF
v_gene: TRBV29-1; j_gene: TRBJ2-1; d_gene: NA; abundance: NA; CDR3nt: TGCAGCGTTGTTGTAGCGGATGCCTACAATGAGCAGTTCTTC; CDR3aa: CSVVVADAYNEQFF
v_gene: TRBV6-6; j_gene: TRBJ1-5; d_gene: TRBD1; abundance: few; CDR3nt: TGTGCCAGCAGTTTACCGACAGGGGCGAGCAATCAGCCCCAGCATTTT; CDR3aa: CASSLPTGASNQPQHF
v_gene: TRBV14; j_gene: TRBJ1-1; d_gene: TRBD1; abundance: NA; CDR3nt: TGTGCCAGCAGCCGTAACAGGGGAATGAACACTGAAGCTTTCTTT; CDR3aa: CASSRNRGMNTEAFF
v_gene: TRBV28; j_gene: TRBJ2-4; d_gene: NA; abundance: NA; CDR3nt: TGTGCCAGCAGAAGACTGGCCAAAAACATTCAGTACTTC; CDR3aa: CASRRLAKNIQYF
v_gene: TRBV18; j_gene: TRBJ1-2; d_gene: TRBD1; abundance: NA; CDR3nt: TGTGCCAGCTCACCGGCCTACAGGGGAAGTGATGGCTACACCTTC; CDR3aa: CASSPAYRGSDGYTF
v_gene: TRBV7-3; j_gene: TRBJ2-3; d_gene: TRBD2; abundance: NA; CDR3nt: TGTGCCAGCAGCCAAATAGCGGGGAGGCAAACAGATACGCAGTATTTT; CDR3aa: CASSQIAGRQTDTQYF
v_gene: TRBV2; j_gene: TRBJ2-1; d_gene: TRBD2; abundance: NA; CDR3nt: TGTGCCAGCAGTGAACCGGGACTACCGAGCGATGAGCAGTTCTTC; CDR3aa: CASSEPGLPSDEQFF
v_gene: TRBV5-4; j_gene: TRBJ2-7; d_gene: TRBD2; abundance: NA; CDR3nt: TGTGCCAGCAGCTTGGGGACTAGCGCCGCCTACGAGCAGTACTTC; CDR3aa: CASSLGTSAAYEQYF
v_gene: TRBV28; j_gene: TRBJ2-2; d_gene: NA; abundance: once; CDR3nt: TGTGCCAGCGGGGCTCTCCCCGCGGGCACCGGGGAGCTGTTTTTT; CDR3aa: CASGALPAGTGELFF
v_gene: TRBV27; j_gene: TRBJ2-2; d_gene: NA; abundance: NA; CDR3nt: TGTGCCAGCAGACTGACAGGAGCTAACACCGGGGAGCTGTTTTTT; CDR3aa: CASRLTGANTGELFF
v_gene: TRBV28; j_gene: TRBJ1-1; d_gene: TRBD1; abundance: once; CDR3nt: TGTGCCAGCAGTCCTCCAAGGACAGGGAGGACTGAAGCTTTCTTT; CDR3aa: CASSPPRTGRTEAFF
v_gene: TRBV5-1; j_gene: TRBJ2-3; d_gene: NA; abundance: NA; CDR3nt: TGCGCCAGCAGCTTCGCTGGAGACCTCACAGATACGCAGTATTTT; CDR3aa: CASSFAGDLTDTQYF
v_gene: TRBV7-9; j_gene: TRBJ1-3; d_gene: TRBD1; abundance: NA; CDR3nt: TGTGCCAGCAGTGTAACCTTAGGGGGCCAAACTGGAAACACCATATATTTT; CDR3aa: CASSVTLGGQTGNTIYF
v_gene: TRBV29-1; j_gene: TRBJ2-3; d_gene: NA; abundance: NA; CDR3nt: TGCAGCGCCCGCACAGATACGCAGTATTTT; CDR3aa: CSARTDTQYF
v_gene: TRBV9; j_gene: TRBJ2-2; d_gene: NA; abundance: once; CDR3nt: TGTGCCAGCAGCGTAGGTCAGGACACCGGGGAGCTGTTTTTT; CDR3aa: CASSVGQDTGELFF
v_gene: TRBV15; j_gene: TRBJ2-5; d_gene: TRBD1; abundance: once; CDR3nt: TGTGCCACCAGCAGAGACCGATCACAGGGGGCTATCCAAGAGACCCAGTACTTC; CDR3aa: CATSRDRSQGAIQETQYF
v_gene: TRBV11-2; j_gene: TRBJ2-7; d_gene: NA; abundance: NA; CDR3nt: TGTGCCAGCAGCTTAGATGGGGACTACGAGCAGTACTTC; CDR3aa: CASSLDGDYEQYF
v_gene: TRBV7-9; j_gene: TRBJ2-1; d_gene: NA; abundance: NA; CDR3nt: TGTGCCAGCAGCTTTGATGAGCAGTTCTTC; CDR3aa: CASSFDEQFF
v_gene: TRBV5-1; j_gene: TRBJ1-4; d_gene: TRBD1; abundance: NA; CDR3nt: TGCGCCAGCAGCGTCTCAGGGGGCGGCGTTGAAAAACTGTTTTTT; CDR3aa: CASSVSGGGVEKLFF
v_gene: TRBV27; j_gene: TRBJ1-2; d_gene: NA; abundance: few; CDR3nt: TGTGCCAGCAGTTTACGGTGGGGGCCCTATGGCTACACCTTC; CDR3aa: CASSLRWGPYGYTF
v_gene: TRBV7-8; j_gene: TRBJ1-5; d_gene: NA; abundance: NA; CDR3nt: TGTGCCAGCAGCTTTTGGAGACGATATAGCAATCAGCCCCAGCATTTT; CDR3aa: CASSFWRRYSNQPQHF
v_gene: TRBV7-7; j_gene: TRBJ2-1; d_gene: NA; abundance: once; CDR3nt: TGTGCCAGCAGCCTCGGAAGGGAAACTGAGCAGTTCTTC; CDR3aa: CASSLGRETEQFF
v_gene: TRBV18; j_gene: TRBJ2-7; d_gene: TRBD1; abundance: NA; CDR3nt: TGTGCCAGCTCACCACGAGGACAGGGGGTCGAGCAGTACTTC; CDR3aa: CASSPRGQGVEQYF